These 26 T cell receptor beta chains were sequenced from one sample in a study of cytomegalovirus exposure and HLA in healthy donors. Both 60 Vbeta primers and 13 Jbeta primers went into the PCR. TCRdb's copy holds only in-frame clones and misses some; the assay was immunoSEQ multiplex PCR. Of tens of thousands of clones in the sample, about 89% were seen once. Sequencing used PBMCs. Source of these receptors: a man younger than 45 in good health and CMV-seropositive.

V usage is TRBV2 and J usage is TRBJ1-5; TRBD1 agrees at 7 bases. Germline V gene data show CDR1 as SNHLY and CDR2 as FYNNEI. J gave up 5 bases and V 1 base, and 5 bases lay outside the gene matches. There are 15 residues in the CDR3. DNA of the CDR3: TGTGCCAGCAGTGAAGAACAGGGGAGCTATCAGCCCCAGCATTTT. This codes for CASSEEQGSYQPQHF.

The gene calls are TRBV29-1 and TRBJ2-7; possibly TRBD1 for D (5 bases). V was trimmed by 7 bases and J by 0 bases, leaving 10 bases between them. This CDR3 contains 12 residues. Germline CDR1 and CDR2: SQVTM and ANQGSEA. CDR3 residues: CSGGRNSYEQYF. In nucleotides, the CDR3 is TGCAGCGGGGGCAGGAACTCCTACGAGCAGTACTTC.

The genes are TRBV25-1 and TRBJ2-7; TRBD1 aligns across 8 bases. Germline trimming cut 9 bases from V and 7 bases from J; bases unmatched to any gene: 17. The CDR3 is 15 amino acids. Germline CDR1 reads MGHDK; CDR2 reads SYGVNS. This chain's CDR3 is CASRPPDRARREQYF. CDR3 in DNA: TGTGCCAGTAGACCACCGGACAGGGCGAGGCGGGAGCAGTACTTC.

V is TRBV19 and J is TRBJ2-7; maybe TRBD1 (8 bases). The CDR3 runs to 15 residues. Between the trimmed V and J ends, which lost 1 base and 4 bases, there was a span of 14 bases. Germline loops: CDR1 LNHDA, CDR2 SQIVND (reference sequence). DNA for the CDR3: TGTGCCAGTAGTATAGCCGACAGGGGAGGGTACGAGCAGTACTTC. It encodes CASSIADRGGYEQYF. Variable domain in full (rest from reference TRBV19 and TRBJ2-7): DGGITQSPKYLFRKEGQNVTLSCEQNLNHDAMYWYRQDPGQGLRLIYYSQIVNDFQKGDIAEGYSVSREKKESFPLTVTSAQKNPTAFYLCASSIADRGGYEQYFGPGTRLTVT.

The chain links TRBV19 to TRBJ2-2; possibly TRBD1 for D (5 bases). Per the germline V gene, CDR1 is LNHDA and CDR2 is SQIVND (reference sequence). The V end lost 7 bases, the J end lost 7 bases, and 13 bases lay between the germline ends. The CDR3 is 13 residues long. The CDR3 is CASTWGGGGELFF. The DNA for the CDR3 is TGTGCCAGTACCTGGGGCGGCGGCGGGGAGCTGTTTTTT. The complete variable domain, with remaining parts taken from reference TRBV19 and TRBJ2-2, reads DGGITQSPKYLFRKEGQNVTLSCEQNLNHDAMYWYRQDPGQGLRLIYYSQIVNDFQKGDIAEGYSVSREKKESFPLTVTSAQKNPTAFYLCASTWGGGGELFFGEGSRLTVL.

V usage is TRBV5-1 and J usage is TRBJ2-7; 11 bases match TRBD2. J lost 2 bases, V lost 4 bases, and 8 bases had no gene match. CDR1 is SGHRS, CDR2 YFSETQ, per germline. The CDR3 runs to 16 residues. CDR3 coding DNA: TGCGCCAGCAGCCCCGATGGGACTAGCGGCGCCTACGAGCAGTACTTC. Amino acid sequence: CASSPDGTSGAYEQYF.

This clone was detected once. The rearrangement joins TRBV13 to TRBJ1-4; the D is unclear. Trimming pared 0 bases from V and 0 bases from J, leaving 8 bases between. The CDR3 is 16 residues long. In germline, CDR1 is PRHDT, CDR2 FYEKMQ (reference sequence). The DNA of the CDR3 is TGTGCCAGCAGCTTAGGTCGGTTTGCAACTAATGAAAAACTGTTTTTT. Protein product: CASSLGRFATNEKLFF.

J is TRBJ2-3 and V is TRBV5-1; 10 nucleotides line up with TRBD2. The V segment lost 4 bases and the J segment 2 bases; nucleotides outside the gene matches: 4. The germline V gene has CDR1 SGHRS and CDR2 YFSETQ. The CDR3 contains 15 residues. The CDR3 sequence is CASSTGLASTDTQYF. The DNA for the CDR3 is TGCGCCAGCAGCACGGGACTAGCGTCCACAGATACGCAGTATTTT.

This chain uses TRBV27 with TRBJ1-5; no reliable D call. The CDR3 sequence is 14 residues long. Germline V lookup: CDR1 MNHEY, CDR2 SMNVEV (reference sequence). The V gene lost 5 bases and the J gene lost 9 bases, with 17 bases spanning the gap. The CDR3 DNA sequence: TGTGCCAGCAGTGAGGGTAGGAAGGGTGGGCCCCAGCATTTT. It encodes CASSEGRKGGPQHF.

This clone was recorded only once. The J gene is TRBJ2-3, the V gene TRBV19; 10 positions agree with TRBD1. Germline CDR1 reads LNHDA; CDR2 reads SQIVND (reference sequence). V was pared by 5 bases and J by 3 bases, with 8 bases of the junction left unmatched. The length of the CDR3 is 16 residues. CDR3 DNA sequence: TGTGCCAGTAGTGGGCGGACAGGGGGGAAGACAGATACGCAGTATTTT. This gives the protein CASSGRTGGKTDTQYF.

V and J are TRBV10-3 and TRBJ2-5; D is undetermined. The V end was cut by 6 bases, the J end by 5 bases, with 16 bases between. CDR3 size: 14 residues. Germline V gives CDR1 ENHRY, CDR2 SYGVKD. The CDR3 loop reads CAIRGPSLVETQYF. The DNA for the CDR3 is TGTGCCATCAGGGGCCCATCCTTGGTGGAGACCCAGTACTTC.

This rearrangement joins TRBV29-1 to TRBJ2-3; D perhaps matches TRBD2 (5 bases). V was shortened by 3 bases and J by 6 bases, with 7 bases between the two germline ends. This CDR3 has 11 amino acids. Germline loops: CDR1 SQVTM, CDR2 ANQGSEA. The CDR3 nucleotides are TGCAGCGTTGAGGAGGTGGATACGCAGTATTTT. Protein product: CSVEEVDTQYF.

The chain uses TRBV19 and TRBJ1-4; 9 nucleotides align to TRBD1. The germline gives CDR1 LNHDA, CDR2 SQIVND (reference sequence). CDR3 size: 16 residues. J was trimmed by 8 bases and V by 5 bases; bases with no gene match: 12. This CDR3 is CASSVDRGARVEKLFF. The CDR3 nucleotides read TGTGCCAGTAGTGTGGACAGGGGAGCGAGGGTGGAAAAACTGTTTTTT.

This clone was recorded once. The chain uses TRBV9 and TRBJ1-2; TRBD1 aligns across 10 bases. Trimming at V came to 3 bases and at J to 5 bases, leaving 10 bases not matched to a gene. Germline V gene sequence: CDR1 SGDLS, CDR2 YYNGEE. There are 16 residues in the CDR3. The CDR3 bases are TGTGCCAGCAGCGGAGGGACAGGGGCCGCCAGGTATGGCTACACCTTC. Translating gives CASSGGTGAARYGYTF.

V gene TRBV14 combines with J gene TRBJ1-1; 7 bases align to TRBD1. Germline V gene sequence: CDR1 SGHDN, CDR2 FVKESK. V was pared by 1 base and J by 0 bases, with 2 bases of the junction left unmatched. This CDR3 has 15 residues. CDR3: CASSQGTGLNTEAFF. CDR3 nucleotides: TGTGCCAGCAGCCAAGGGACAGGACTGAACACTGAAGCTTTCTTT.

This sequence joins TRBV30 and TRBJ2-3, with D possibly matching TRBD2 (5 bases). Trimming removed 8 bases at V and 4 bases at J, with 13 bases between. The CDR3 contains 12 residues. Germline CDR1 is GTSNPN and CDR2 is SVGIG (reference sequence). This CDR3 is CARESQADTQYF. The CDR3 DNA reads as TGTGCCCGGGAATCCCAGGCAGATACGCAGTATTTT.

J is TRBJ1-1 and V is TRBV7-8; D not certain. Germline loops: CDR1 SGHVS, CDR2 FQNEAQ. V lost 2 bases and J 7 bases, leaving 17 bases between the germline ends. The CDR3 runs 15 residues. The DNA of the CDR3 is TGTGCCAGCAGCTTACCCGGCTCTTTAGAGGGTGAAGCTTTCTTT. Residues: CASSLPGSLEGEAFF.

The chain couples TRBV6-5 to TRBJ2-7; tentatively, D is TRBD2 (6 bases). Deletions cut 2 bases from V and 0 bases from J, with 11 bases between. Germline CDR1 is MNHEY and CDR2 is SVGAGI. This CDR3 region has 15 residues. This CDR3 is CASSYRRDSSYEQYF. The CDR3, as DNA: TGTGCCAGCAGTTACCGCCGGGACTCCTCCTACGAGCAGTACTTC.

V is TRBV11-2 and J is TRBJ2-1; a possible D gene is TRBD2 (6 bases). V was trimmed by 2 bases and J by 3 bases, leaving 14 bases between them. The CDR3 is made up of 16 amino acids. Germline assignment: CDR1 SGHAT and CDR2 FQNNGV. The CDR3 reads CASSLLVGLLYNEQFF. The CDR3, as DNA: TGTGCCAGCAGCTTATTGGTGGGACTCCTCTACAATGAGCAGTTCTTC.

This sequence joins TRBV19 and TRBJ1-2, with D possibly being TRBD1 (5 bases). Between the trimmed V and J ends, which lost 5 bases and 8 bases, there was a span of 12 bases. In germline, CDR1 is LNHDA, CDR2 SQIVND (reference sequence). CDR3 length: 12 residues. The CDR3: CASSYSGRGYTF. The CDR3 nucleotides are TGTGCCAGTAGTTATTCAGGGCGAGGCTACACCTTC. Supplemented by reference TRBV19 and TRBJ1-2, the full variable domain reads DGGITQSPKYLFRKEGQNVTLSCEQNLNHDAMYWYRQDPGQGLRLIYYSQIVNDFQKGDIAEGYSVSREKKESFPLTVTSAQKNPTAFYLCASSYSGRGYTFGSGTRLTVV.

The chain links TRBV4-1 to TRBJ2-5; 9 positions agree with TRBD1. The J call is uncertain, as TRBJ2-7 better fits the DNA end. The CDR3 is 14 residues long. The germline gives CDR1 MGHRA, CDR2 YSYEKL. The CDR3 region is CASSTGTGTYEQYF. CDR3 coding DNA: TGCGCCAGCAGTACCGGGACAGGGACCTACGAGCAGTACTTC.

The J gene is TRBJ2-6, the V gene TRBV27, with 7 positions matching TRBD1. This CDR3 comprises 17 residues. V lost 6 bases to trimming and J lost 0 bases; unmatched junction nucleotides: 8. Germline V gene sequence: CDR1 MNHEY, CDR2 SMNVEV (reference sequence). This CDR3 is CASRARGSSSGANVLTF. As DNA, the CDR3 is TGTGCCAGCAGGGCCAGGGGGTCCAGCTCTGGGGCCAACGTCCTGACTTTC.

This sequence joins TRBV19 and TRBJ2-2, with 7 bases identical to TRBD2. The CDR3 loop spans 14 amino acids. Germline V gene data show CDR1 as LNHDA and CDR2 as SQIVND (reference sequence). With 11 bases clipped from V and 5 bases from J, the junction kept 11 bases outside the gene matches. In DNA form, the CDR3 reads TGTGCCTGTCGGGCGATCGGGGGGACCGGGGAGCTGTTTTTT. Its protein product is CACRAIGGTGELFF.

The chain combines TRBV5-1 with TRBJ1-2; TRBD1 agrees at 8 bases. This CDR3 contains 14 residues. V lost 4 bases to trimming and J lost 8 bases; unmatched junction nucleotides: 10. From germline, CDR1 is SGHRS and CDR2 YFSETQ. CDR3 protein: CASSDSLTGDGYTF. The DNA of the CDR3 is TGCGCCAGCAGCGATTCCTTGACAGGGGACGGCTACACCTTC. Variable domain in full (rest from reference TRBV5-1 and TRBJ1-2): KAGVTQTPRYLIKTRGQQVTLSCSPISGHRSVSWYQQTPGQGLQFLFEYFSETQRNKGNFPGRFSGRQFSNSRSEMNVSTLELGDSALYLCASSDSLTGDGYTFGSGTRLTVV.

This sequence joins TRBV5-4 and TRBJ2-7; TRBD1 is a possible D gene (5 bases). Trimming removed 0 bases from V and 4 bases from J, with 14 bases in between. CDR3 size: 15 residues. The V gene's germline CDR1 is SGHNT and CDR2 YYREEE (reference sequence). CDR3 sequence (DNA): TGTGCCAGCAGCTTGGGGCCCGAAGGGGCATACGAGCAGTACTTC. This codes for CASSLGPEGAYEQYF.

The chain employs TRBV14 and TRBJ1-2, with D perhaps TRBD1 (5 bases). This CDR3 has 14 amino acids. Trimming left V 4 bases short and J 5 bases short, with 14 bases between. Per germline, CDR1 SGHDN and CDR2 FVKESK. DNA of the CDR3: TGTGCCAGCAGCCCGACAGTCACTACATATGGCTACACCTTC. Its translation is CASSPTVTTYGYTF.